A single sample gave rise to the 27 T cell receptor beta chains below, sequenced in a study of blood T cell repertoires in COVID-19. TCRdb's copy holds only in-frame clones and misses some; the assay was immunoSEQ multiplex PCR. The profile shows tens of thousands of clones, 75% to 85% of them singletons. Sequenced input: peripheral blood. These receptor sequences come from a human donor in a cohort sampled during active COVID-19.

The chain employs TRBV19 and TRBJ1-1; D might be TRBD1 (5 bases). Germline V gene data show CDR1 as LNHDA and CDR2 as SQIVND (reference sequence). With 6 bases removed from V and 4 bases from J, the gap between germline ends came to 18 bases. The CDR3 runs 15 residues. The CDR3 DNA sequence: TGTGCCAGTAGCACGGTTGGGGGGTTGAGCACTGAAGCTTTCTTT. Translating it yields CASSTVGGLSTEAFF.

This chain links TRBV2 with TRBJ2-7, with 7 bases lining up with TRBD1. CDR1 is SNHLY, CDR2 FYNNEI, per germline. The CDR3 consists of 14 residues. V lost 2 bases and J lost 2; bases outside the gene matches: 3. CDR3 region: CASSEQGVAYEQYF. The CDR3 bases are TGTGCCAGCAGTGAACAGGGGGTAGCCTACGAGCAGTACTTC.

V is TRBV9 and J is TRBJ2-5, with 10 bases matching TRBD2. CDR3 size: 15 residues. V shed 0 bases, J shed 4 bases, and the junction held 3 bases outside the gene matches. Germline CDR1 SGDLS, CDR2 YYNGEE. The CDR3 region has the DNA TGTGCCAGCAGCGTAGGGGTAGCGGGGGGAGAGACCCAGTACTTC. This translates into CASSVGVAGGETQYF.

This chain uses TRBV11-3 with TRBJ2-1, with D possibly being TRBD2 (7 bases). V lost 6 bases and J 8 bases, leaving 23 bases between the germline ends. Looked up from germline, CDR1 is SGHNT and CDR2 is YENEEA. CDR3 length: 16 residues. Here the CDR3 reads CASSNARRGGRDEQFF. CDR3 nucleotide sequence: TGTGCCAGCAGTAATGCTCGGAGGGGGGGGAGGGATGAGCAGTTCTTC.

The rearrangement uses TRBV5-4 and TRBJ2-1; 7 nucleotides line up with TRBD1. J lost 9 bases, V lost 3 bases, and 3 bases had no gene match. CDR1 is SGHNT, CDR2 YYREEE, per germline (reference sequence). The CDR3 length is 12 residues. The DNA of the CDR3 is TGTGCCAGCAGCTCGACAGGGTTTGAGCAGTTCTTC. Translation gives CASSSTGFEQFF.

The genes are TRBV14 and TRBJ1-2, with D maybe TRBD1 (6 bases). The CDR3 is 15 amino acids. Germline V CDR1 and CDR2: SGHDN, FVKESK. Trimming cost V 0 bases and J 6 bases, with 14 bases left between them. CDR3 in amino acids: CASSQDRRGQHGYTF. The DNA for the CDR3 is TGTGCCAGCAGCCAAGATCGCAGGGGCCAGCATGGCTACACCTTC.

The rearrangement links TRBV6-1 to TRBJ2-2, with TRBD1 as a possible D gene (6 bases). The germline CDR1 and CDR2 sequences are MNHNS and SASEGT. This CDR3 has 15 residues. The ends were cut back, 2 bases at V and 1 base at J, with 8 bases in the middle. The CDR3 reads CASSEKGENTGELFF. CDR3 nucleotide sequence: TGTGCCAGCAGTGAAAAGGGGGAGAACACCGGGGAGCTGTTTTTT.

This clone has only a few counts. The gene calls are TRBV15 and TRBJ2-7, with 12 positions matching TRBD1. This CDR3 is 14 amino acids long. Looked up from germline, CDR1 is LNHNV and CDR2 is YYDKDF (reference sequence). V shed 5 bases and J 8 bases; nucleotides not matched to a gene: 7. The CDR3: CATSVGTGGAKQYF. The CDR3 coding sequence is TGTGCCACCAGCGTCGGGACAGGGGGCGCGAAGCAGTACTTC.

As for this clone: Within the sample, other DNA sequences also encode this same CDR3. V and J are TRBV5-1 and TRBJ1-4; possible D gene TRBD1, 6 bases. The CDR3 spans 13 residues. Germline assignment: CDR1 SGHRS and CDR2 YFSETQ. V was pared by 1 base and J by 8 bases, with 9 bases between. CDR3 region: CASSLRTDEKLFF. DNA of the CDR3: TGCGCCAGCAGCTTGCGGACAGACGAAAAACTGTTTTTT.

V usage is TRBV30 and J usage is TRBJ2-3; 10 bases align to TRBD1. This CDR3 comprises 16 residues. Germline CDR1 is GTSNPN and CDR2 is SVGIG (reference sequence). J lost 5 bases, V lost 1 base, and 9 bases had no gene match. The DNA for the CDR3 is TGTGCCTGGAGTGCGCCGGGACAGGGGTTGGAAGATACGCAGTATTTT. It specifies CAWSAPGQGLEDTQYF.

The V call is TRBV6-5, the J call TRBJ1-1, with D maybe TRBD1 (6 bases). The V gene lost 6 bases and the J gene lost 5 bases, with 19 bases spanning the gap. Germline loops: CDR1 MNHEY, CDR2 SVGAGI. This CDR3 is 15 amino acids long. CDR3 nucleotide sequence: TGTGCCAGCAGCTCGGGGGGGGGCCGATGGACTGAAGCTTTCTTT. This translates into CASSSGGGRWTEAFF.

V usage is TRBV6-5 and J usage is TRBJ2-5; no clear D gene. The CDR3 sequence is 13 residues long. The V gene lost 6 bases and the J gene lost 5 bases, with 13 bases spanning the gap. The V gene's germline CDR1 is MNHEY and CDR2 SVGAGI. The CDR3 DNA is TGTGCCAGCAGCCCCGCCAGAACCGAGACCCAGTACTTC. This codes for CASSPARTETQYF.

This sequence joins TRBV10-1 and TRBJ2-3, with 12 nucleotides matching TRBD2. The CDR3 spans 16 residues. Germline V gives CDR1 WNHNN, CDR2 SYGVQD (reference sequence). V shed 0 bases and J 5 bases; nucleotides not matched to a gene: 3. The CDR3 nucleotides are TGCGCCAGCAGTGAGTCGACTAGCGGGGGAGGAGATACGCAGTATTTT. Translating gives CASSESTSGGGDTQYF.

CDR3 sequence (DNA): TGTGCCAGTAGTATTAGCGGGGGGGCGGATACGCAGTATTTT. It translates to CASSISGGADTQYF. The chain employs TRBV19 and TRBJ2-3; 11 bases agree with TRBD2. The ends lost 3 bases at V and 6 bases at J; junction bases unmatched: 2. Per germline, CDR1 LNHDA and CDR2 SQIVND (reference sequence). CDR3 length equals 14 residues. The full variable domain, completed using reference TRBV19 and TRBJ2-3, is DGGITQSPKYLFRKEGQNVTLSCEQNLNHDAMYWYRQDPGQGLRLIYYSQIVNDFQKGDIAEGYSVSREKKESFPLTVTSAQKNPTAFYLCASSISGGADTQYFGPGTRLTVL.

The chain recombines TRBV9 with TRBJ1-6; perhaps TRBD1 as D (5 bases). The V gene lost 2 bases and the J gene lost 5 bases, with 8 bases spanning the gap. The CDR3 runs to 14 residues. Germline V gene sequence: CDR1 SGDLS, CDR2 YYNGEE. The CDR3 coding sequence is TGTGCCAGCAGCGTCCAGGGCCATAATTCACCCCTCCACTTT. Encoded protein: CASSVQGHNSPLHF.

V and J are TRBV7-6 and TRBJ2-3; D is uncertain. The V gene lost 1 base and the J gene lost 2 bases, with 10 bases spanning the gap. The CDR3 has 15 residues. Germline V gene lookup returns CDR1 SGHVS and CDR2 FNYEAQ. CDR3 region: CASSLGHSLTDTQYF. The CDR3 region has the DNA TGTGCCAGCAGCTTAGGACACAGCCTCACAGATACGCAGTATTTT.

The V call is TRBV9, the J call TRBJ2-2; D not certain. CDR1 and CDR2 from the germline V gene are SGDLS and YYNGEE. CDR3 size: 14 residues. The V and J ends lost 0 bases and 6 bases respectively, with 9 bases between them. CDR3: CASSVDQFPGELFF. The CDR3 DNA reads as TGTGCCAGCAGCGTAGACCAGTTCCCCGGGGAGCTGTTTTTT.

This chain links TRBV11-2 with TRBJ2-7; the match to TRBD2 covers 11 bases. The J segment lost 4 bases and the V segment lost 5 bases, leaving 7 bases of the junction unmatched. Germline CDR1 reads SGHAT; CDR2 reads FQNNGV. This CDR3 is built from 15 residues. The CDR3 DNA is TGTGCCAGCAGCCCAACGCTAGCGGGGGGATACGAGCAGTACTTC. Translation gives CASSPTLAGGYEQYF. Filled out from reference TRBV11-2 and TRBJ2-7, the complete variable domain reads EAGVAQSPRYKIIEKRQSVAFWCNPISGHATLYWYQQILGQGPKLLIQFQNNGVVDDSQLPKDRFSAERLKGVDSTLKIQPAKLEDSAVYLCASSPTLAGGYEQYFGPGTRLTVT.

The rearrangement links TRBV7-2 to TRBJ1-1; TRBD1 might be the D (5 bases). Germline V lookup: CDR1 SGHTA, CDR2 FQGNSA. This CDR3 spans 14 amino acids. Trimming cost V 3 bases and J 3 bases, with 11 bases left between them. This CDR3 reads CASSFGGWDTEAFF. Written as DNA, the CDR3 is TGTGCCAGCAGCTTCGGGGGATGGGACACTGAAGCTTTCTTT.

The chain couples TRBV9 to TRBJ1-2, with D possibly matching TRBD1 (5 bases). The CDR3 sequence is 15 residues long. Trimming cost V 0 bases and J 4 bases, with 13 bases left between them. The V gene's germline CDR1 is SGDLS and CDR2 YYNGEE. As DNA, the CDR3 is TGTGCCAGCAGCGTAGACAGGTCGGGCTTCTATGGCTACACCTTC. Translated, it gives CASSVDRSGFYGYTF. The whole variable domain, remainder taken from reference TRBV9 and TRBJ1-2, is DSGVTQTPKHLITATGQRVTLRCSPRSGDLSVYWYQQSLDQGLQFLIQYYNGEERAKGNILERFSAQQFPDLHSELNLSSLELGDSALYFCASSVDRSGFYGYTFGSGTRLTVV.

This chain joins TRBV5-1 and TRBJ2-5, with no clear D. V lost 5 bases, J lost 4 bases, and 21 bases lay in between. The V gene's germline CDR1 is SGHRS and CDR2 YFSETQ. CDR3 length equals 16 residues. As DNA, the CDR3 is TGCGCCAGCAGGGAGACGCGGAAAGAGTACGGAGAGACCCAGTACTTC. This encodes CASRETRKEYGETQYF.

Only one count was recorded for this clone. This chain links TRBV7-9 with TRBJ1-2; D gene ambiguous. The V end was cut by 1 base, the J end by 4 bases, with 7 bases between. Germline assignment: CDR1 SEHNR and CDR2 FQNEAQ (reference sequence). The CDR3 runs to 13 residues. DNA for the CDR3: TGTGCCAGCAGCTTAGAACCGGGCTATGGCTACACCTTC. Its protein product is CASSLEPGYGYTF. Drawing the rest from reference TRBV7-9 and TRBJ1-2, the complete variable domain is DTGVSQNPRHKITKRGQNVTFRCDPISEHNRLYWYRQTLGQGPEFLTYFQNEAQLEKSRLLSDRFSAERPKGSFSTLEIQRTEQGDSAMYLCASSLEPGYGYTFGSGTRLTVV.

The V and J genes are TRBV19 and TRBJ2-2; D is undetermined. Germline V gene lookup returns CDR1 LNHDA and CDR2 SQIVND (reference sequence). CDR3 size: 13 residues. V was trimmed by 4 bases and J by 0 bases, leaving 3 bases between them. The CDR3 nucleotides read TGTGCCAGTAGTAGGCCGAACACCGGGGAGCTGTTTTTT. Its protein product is CASSRPNTGELFF.

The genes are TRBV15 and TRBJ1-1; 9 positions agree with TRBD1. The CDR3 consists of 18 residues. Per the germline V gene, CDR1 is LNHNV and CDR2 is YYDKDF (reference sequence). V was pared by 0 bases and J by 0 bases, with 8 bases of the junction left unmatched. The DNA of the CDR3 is TGTGCCACCAGCAGAGATGAGGACAGGGGCCTCATGAACACTGAAGCTTTCTTT. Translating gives CATSRDEDRGLMNTEAFF.

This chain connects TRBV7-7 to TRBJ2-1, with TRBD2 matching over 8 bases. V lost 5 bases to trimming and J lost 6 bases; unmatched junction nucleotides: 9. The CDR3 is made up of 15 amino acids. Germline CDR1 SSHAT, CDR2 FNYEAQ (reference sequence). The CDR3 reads CASSQGLGGANEQFF. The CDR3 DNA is TGTGCCAGCAGCCAGGGCCTCGGGGGGGCCAATGAGCAGTTCTTC.

CDR3 protein: CASSQGYGGAGDTQYF. CDR3 nucleotides: TGTGCCAGCAGCCAAGGGTACGGGGGGGCCGGAGATACGCAGTATTTT. The rearrangement links TRBV4-2 to TRBJ2-3; 8 bases fit TRBD2. J lost 5 bases, V lost 1 base, and 8 bases had no gene match. CDR3 length: 16 residues. The germline gives CDR1 LGHNA, CDR2 YNFKEQ.

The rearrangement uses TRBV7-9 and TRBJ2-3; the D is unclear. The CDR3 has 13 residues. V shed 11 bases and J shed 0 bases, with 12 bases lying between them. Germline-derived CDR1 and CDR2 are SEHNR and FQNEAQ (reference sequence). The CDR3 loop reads CASQADSTDTQYF. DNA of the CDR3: TGTGCCTCCCAGGCAGATAGCACAGATACGCAGTATTTT.